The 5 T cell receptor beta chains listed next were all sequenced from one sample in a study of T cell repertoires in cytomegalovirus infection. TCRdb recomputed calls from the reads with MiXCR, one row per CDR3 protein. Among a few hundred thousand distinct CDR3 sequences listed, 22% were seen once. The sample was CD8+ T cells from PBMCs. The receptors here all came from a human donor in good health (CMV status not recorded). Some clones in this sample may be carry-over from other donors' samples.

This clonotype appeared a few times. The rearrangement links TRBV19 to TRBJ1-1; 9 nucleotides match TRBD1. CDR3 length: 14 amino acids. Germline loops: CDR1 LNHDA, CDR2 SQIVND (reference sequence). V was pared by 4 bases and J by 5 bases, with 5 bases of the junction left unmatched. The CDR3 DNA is TGTGCCAGTAGTACTGGGACAGGGAGGACTGAAGCTTTCTTT. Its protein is CASSTGTGRTEAFF. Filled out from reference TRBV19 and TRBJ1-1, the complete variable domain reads DGGITQSPKYLFRKEGQNVTLSCEQNLNHDAMYWYRQDPGQGLRLIYYSQIVNDFQKGDIAEGYSVSREKKESFPLTVTSAQKNPTAFYLCASSTGTGRTEAFFGQGTRLTVV.

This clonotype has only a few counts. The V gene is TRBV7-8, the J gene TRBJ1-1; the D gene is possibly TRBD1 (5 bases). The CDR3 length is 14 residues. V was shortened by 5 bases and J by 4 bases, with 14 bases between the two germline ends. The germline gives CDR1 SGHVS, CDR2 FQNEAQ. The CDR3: CASSRRHGTTEAFF. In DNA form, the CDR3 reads TGTGCCAGCAGCCGACGACATGGGACCACTGAAGCTTTCTTT. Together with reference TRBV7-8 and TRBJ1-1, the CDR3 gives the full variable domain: GAGVSQSPRYKVAKRGQDVALRCDPISGHVSLFWYQQALGQGPEFLTYFQNEAQLDKSGLPSDRFFAERPEGSVSTLKIQRTQQEDSAVYLCASSRRHGTTEAFFGQGTRLTVV.

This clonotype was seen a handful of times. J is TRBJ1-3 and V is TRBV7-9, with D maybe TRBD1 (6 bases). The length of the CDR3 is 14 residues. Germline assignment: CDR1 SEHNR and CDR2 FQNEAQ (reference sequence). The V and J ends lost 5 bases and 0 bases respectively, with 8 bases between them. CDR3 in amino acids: CASSEQGSGNTIYF. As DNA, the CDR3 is TGTGCCAGCAGCGAACAGGGCTCTGGAAACACCATATATTTT.

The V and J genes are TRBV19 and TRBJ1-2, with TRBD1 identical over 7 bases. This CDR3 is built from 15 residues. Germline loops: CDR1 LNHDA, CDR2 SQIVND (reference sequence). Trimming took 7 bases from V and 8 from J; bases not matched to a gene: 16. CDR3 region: CASTTRGTNWGGYTF. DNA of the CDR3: TGTGCCAGTACCACCAGGGGGACGAACTGGGGGGGCTACACCTTC.

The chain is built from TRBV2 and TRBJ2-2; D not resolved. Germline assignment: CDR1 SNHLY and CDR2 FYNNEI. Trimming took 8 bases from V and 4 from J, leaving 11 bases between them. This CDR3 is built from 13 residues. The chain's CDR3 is CASGNGFTGELFF. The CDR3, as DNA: TGTGCCAGCGGTAACGGTTTCACCGGGGAGCTGTTTTTT.